This is a list of T cell receptor beta chains from one sample in a study of regulatory T cells in long-lasting Graves disease. TCRdb reprocessed the multiplex PCR reads with MiXCR, giving one entry per CDR3 protein. The sample has roughly 360,000 distinct CDR3 sequences; roughly 24% are singletons. This specimen was peripheral blood mononuclear cells (PBMCs), taken when the disease was refractory, from a patient treated with antithyroid drugs. These receptors were taken from a woman aged 40 to 49 with Graves disease. The CDR3 runs from the conserved cysteine through the conserved F or W. Fields, in order: V gene, J gene, CDR3 protein.

V gene: TRBV19
J gene: TRBJ2-1
CDR3 protein: CASSMGTSGRYEQFF

V gene: TRBV5-6
J gene: TRBJ2-5
CDR3 protein: CASSPGQGAETQYF

V gene: TRBV18
J gene: TRBJ1-2
CDR3 protein: CASSFRREGANYGYTF

V gene: TRBV6-1
J gene: TRBJ2-5
CDR3 protein: CASSTLLGVFQETQYF

V gene: TRBV28
J gene: TRBJ2-7
CDR3 protein: CASSLRSYEQYF

V gene: TRBV28
J gene: TRBJ2-7
CDR3 protein: CATWTGGYEQYF

V gene: TRBV28
J gene: TRBJ1-1
CDR3 protein: CASSGGGGRTTEAFF

V gene: TRBV15
J gene: TRBJ1-2
CDR3 protein: CATSRDLSSNGQAGGAF

V gene: TRBV5-6
J gene: TRBJ2-5
CDR3 protein: CASSWLGGLSYETQYF

V gene: TRBV2
J gene: TRBJ1-1
CDR3 protein: CASSHRGVDTEAFF

V gene: TRBV5-1
J gene: TRBJ2-5
CDR3 protein: CASSTASGSYQETQYF

V gene: TRBV27
J gene: TRBJ1-5
CDR3 protein: CASSLYSRSHGGQPQHF

V gene: TRBV12-3/TRBV12-4
J gene: TRBJ2-7
CDR3 protein: CASSSPGQSYEQYF

V gene: TRBV7-9
J gene: TRBJ2-6
CDR3 protein: CASSTSGANVLTF

V gene: TRBV28
J gene: TRBJ2-6
CDR3 protein: CASSFPRGTYSGANVLTF

V gene: TRBV20-1
J gene: TRBJ2-7
CDR3 protein: CSASLDRPRHLYEQYF

V gene: TRBV28
J gene: TRBJ2-7
CDR3 protein: CASSLSDRDWDSYEQYF

V gene: TRBV27
J gene: TRBJ2-7
CDR3 protein: CASSQNGLGEQYF

V gene: TRBV28
J gene: TRBJ1-6
CDR3 protein: CASSQALSYNSPLHF

V gene: TRBV20-1
J gene: TRBJ2-3
CDR3 protein: CSARDPAGVTDTQYF

V gene: TRBV6-1
J gene: TRBJ2-5
CDR3 protein: CASGLSLETQYF

V gene: TRBV5-1
J gene: TRBJ1-4
CDR3 protein: CASSYDRGLNEKLFF

V gene: TRBV5-1
J gene: TRBJ1-1
CDR3 protein: CASSLVANKNTEAFF

V gene: TRBV5-6
J gene: TRBJ2-6
CDR3 protein: CASSLLTGSGANVLTF

V gene: TRBV19
J gene: TRBJ2-5
CDR3 protein: CASSTTGRMAGAQETQYF

V gene: TRBV6-9
J gene: TRBJ1-1
CDR3 protein: CASSWPPEAFF

V gene: TRBV12-3/TRBV12-4
J gene: TRBJ2-3
CDR3 protein: CASTPGLAELDTQYF

V gene: TRBV7-8
J gene: TRBJ2-5
CDR3 protein: CASSPLAGGLGTQYF

V gene: TRBV19
J gene: TRBJ2-7
CDR3 protein: CASSITSRSYEQYF

V gene: TRBV2
J gene: TRBJ1-5
CDR3 protein: CASRGRINQPQHF

V gene: TRBV11-2
J gene: TRBJ2-7
CDR3 protein: CASSPKRVLVSYEQYF

V gene: TRBV24-1
J gene: TRBJ2-2
CDR3 protein: CATSDDGPDPGELFF

V gene: TRBV7-3
J gene: TRBJ2-7
CDR3 protein: CASSIGLAGGKSYEQYF

V gene: TRBV29-1
J gene: TRBJ2-2
CDR3 protein: CSVQGGPANTGELFF

V gene: TRBV2
J gene: TRBJ2-7
CDR3 protein: CASSWTPRNEQYF

V gene: TRBV12-3/TRBV12-4
J gene: TRBJ2-1
CDR3 protein: CASSSLGTSGRYEQFF

V gene: TRBV28
J gene: TRBJ2-1
CDR3 protein: CASSPRLAEIYNEQFF

V gene: TRBV2
J gene: TRBJ2-4
CDR3 protein: CASQTSRLAGAEQYF

V gene: TRBV25-1
J gene: TRBJ2-2
CDR3 protein: CASSEGLARRTGELFF

V gene: TRBV20-1
J gene: TRBJ2-3
CDR3 protein: CSARDPGKSTDTQYF